This TCR beta chain was obtained from a study of vaccination and CD4 T cells after COVID-19. CDR1 and CDR2 from the germline V gene are DFQATT and SNEGSKA (reference sequence). CDR3 length: 16 residues. Stated treatment: roughly 10-day PBMC culture with coronavirus spike peptide pools or control peptides (ViraFEST assay). Concerning this clonotype itself: The antigen is not known.

The Oncomine TCR Beta short-read assay was what sequenced the DNA obtained from cultured CD4+ T cells. TCRdb re-called the PCR reads with MiXCR, one entry per CDR3 protein. The sample yields about 12,000 distinct CDR3 sequences, about three fifths seen once. Sequencing was performed on CD4+ T cells from blood, cultured in vitro, taken before SARS-CoV-2 vaccination. The rearrangement links TRBV20-1 to TRBJ2-3, with D possibly matching TRBD2 (5 bases). The sequence was obtained from a human donor who had recovered from COVID-19. The CDR3: CRAEGGLTSNTDTQYF. The CDR3 coding sequence is TGCAGAGCCGAAGGAGGCCTCACTTCAAACACAGATACGCAGTATTTT.